One sample yielded the 27 T cell receptor beta chains listed below, sequenced in a study of T-cell memory formation after mild COVID-19. TCRdb reanalysed the 5' RACE reads using MiXCR and keeps one entry per CDR3 protein. The data show roughly 200,000 distinct CDR3 sequences, 16% seen once. Sequencing was carried out using PBMCs or a T cell subset sorted from them (not recorded which). The receptors shown here come from an adult woman who had mild COVID-19 (a few samples of this study predate the infection). Cell type and time point are not known.

In its sample, this clonotype was seen a few times. The chain links TRBV20-1 to TRBJ1-1, with TRBD1 matching over 8 bases. The length of the CDR3 is 13 residues. Germline V lookup: CDR1 DFQATT, CDR2 SNEGSKA (reference sequence). V dropped 1 base and J dropped 4; count of bases not matched to a gene: 2. CDR3: CSARVRGRTEAFF. CDR3 DNA sequence: TGCAGTGCTAGAGTCAGGGGGCGCACTGAAGCTTTCTTT.

The gene calls are TRBV7-2 and TRBJ2-3, with TRBD2 matching 9 bases. This CDR3 has 15 amino acids. Germline V gene data show CDR1 as SGHTA and CDR2 as FQGNSA. V dropped 1 base and J dropped 4; count of bases not matched to a gene: 3. CDR3 residues: CASSLVGLASDTQYF. The CDR3 DNA reads TGTGCCAGCAGCTTAGTGGGACTAGCATCAGATACGCAGTATTTT.

The chain uses TRBV9 and TRBJ1-6, with D uncertain. V lost 2 bases to trimming and J lost 9 bases, with 9 bases between them. CDR1 is SGDLS, CDR2 YYNGEE, per germline. The CDR3 has 13 residues. In nucleotides, the CDR3 is TGTGCCAGCAGCGTTGGGTTACTTTCACCCCTCCACTTT. It translates to CASSVGLLSPLHF. The whole variable domain, remainder taken from reference TRBV9 and TRBJ1-6, is DSGVTQTPKHLITATGQRVTLRCSPRSGDLSVYWYQQSLDQGLQFLIQYYNGEERAKGNILERFSAQQFPDLHSELNLSSLELGDSALYFCASSVGLLSPLHFGNGTRLTVT.

The J gene is TRBJ2-1, the V gene TRBV29-1, with D perhaps matching TRBD1 (6 bases). This CDR3 has 16 residues. V shed 0 bases and J shed 8 bases, with 20 bases lying between them. Germline CDR1 and CDR2: SQVTM and ANQGSEA. In DNA, the CDR3 is TGCAGCGTTGAAGATAGGGCGACAGGTATTTTGGATGAGCAGTTCTTC. Translating it yields CSVEDRATGILDEQFF.

This clonotype occurred many times. The V gene is TRBV20-1, the J gene TRBJ2-7, with TRBD1 matching over 9 bases. Germline V lookup: CDR1 DFQATT, CDR2 SNEGSKA (reference sequence). The trim removed 6 bases at V and 2 bases at J, leaving 11 bases unmatched. The CDR3 covers 15 residues. CDR3 sequence: CSAQPIDRGAYEQYF. CDR3 DNA sequence: TGCAGTGCCCAACCCATAGACAGGGGGGCCTACGAGCAGTACTTC.

The rearrangement uses TRBV20-1 and TRBJ2-3; perhaps TRBD2 as D (6 bases). Trimming shortened V by 6 bases and J by 4 bases, and 11 bases separated the two germline ends. This CDR3 is built from 12 residues. Germline CDR1 DFQATT, CDR2 SNEGSKA (reference sequence). The CDR3 DNA reads TGCAGTGCCGGCCCGGGGGCAGATACGCAGTATTTT. This sequence encodes CSAGPGADTQYF.

The CDR3 sequence is CASSLGPGANVLTF. The CDR3 DNA follows: TGTGCCAGCAGCTTAGGGCCTGGGGCCAACGTCCTGACTTTC. The J gene is TRBJ2-6, the V gene TRBV7-3; the D is unclear. The CDR3 runs to 14 residues. The germline CDR1 and CDR2 sequences are SGHTA and FQGTGA. Trimming removed 2 bases at V and 2 bases at J, with 4 bases between.

This clonotype was seen only a few times. The chain combines TRBV12-3 or TRBV12-4 with TRBJ2-3, with D possibly being TRBD1 (5 bases). The germline V and J ends were trimmed by 6 bases and 6 bases, with 28 bases remaining between them. The CDR3 totals 18 residues. CDR3 nucleotide sequence: TGTGCCAGCAGGCCTCTCCGTCGGGTAGCTGCTGGGGCGGATACGCAGTATTTT. Translating gives CASRPLRRVAAGADTQYF.

This clonotype was counted between two and nine times. The V call is TRBV5-8, the J call TRBJ2-3, with TRBD2 matching 7 bases. The J segment lost 10 bases and the V segment lost 2 bases, leaving 10 bases of the junction unmatched. This CDR3 is built from 14 residues. Germline-derived CDR1 and CDR2 are SGHTS and YDEGEE. CDR3 protein: CASSLSVAGRAQYF. CDR3 nucleotide sequence: TGTGCCAGCAGCTTAAGCGTAGCGGGCAGGGCGCAGTATTTT.

This chain uses TRBV5-1 with TRBJ1-1, with D uncertain. V was clipped by 2 bases and J by 5 bases, with 16 bases between them. The germline gives CDR1 SGHRS, CDR2 YFSETQ. The CDR3 has 15 residues. Here the CDR3 reads CASSLGTRRRTEAFF. The CDR3 coding sequence is TGCGCCAGCAGCTTAGGAACGCGGCGAAGAACTGAAGCTTTCTTT.

The sample holds a few counts of this clonotype. One junction end disagrees with the germline gene, perhaps due to a read error. The chain carries TRBV7-3 and TRBJ2-3; possible D gene TRBD1, 5 bases. Per germline, CDR1 SGHTA and CDR2 FQGTGA. The CDR3 extends over 14 amino acids. The CDR3 nucleotides read TGTGCCAGCAGTTTAAGACGGACACCAGATACGCAGTATTTT. Its protein is CASSLRRTPDTQYF.

This clonotype was detected many times. The chain employs TRBV12-3 or TRBV12-4 and TRBJ2-5, with D maybe TRBD2 (5 bases). The V and J ends lost 3 bases and 2 bases respectively, with 13 bases between them. The CDR3 runs to 15 residues. CDR3 bases: TGTGCCAGCAGTTTCCGGGGTTTGGGGCAAGAGACCCAGTACTTC. It encodes CASSFRGLGQETQYF.

The V call is TRBV24-1, the J call TRBJ1-5, with D uncertain. The CDR3 is 15 residues long. The V gene's germline CDR1 is KGHDR and CDR2 SFDVKD. V lost 0 bases and J lost 1, with 6 bases in between. The CDR3 DNA follows: TGTGCCACCAGTGATTTGCGGGAGAGCAATCAGCCCCAGCATTTT. Translation: CATSDLRESNQPQHF.

This clonotype was seen only a few times. The CDR3 DNA reads TGCGCCAGCGGCCGGGACAGGGTAACAGATACGCAGTATTTT. Its translation is CASGRDRVTDTQYF. The V and J genes are TRBV5-1 and TRBJ2-3, with 9 bases that match TRBD1. The V gene's germline CDR1 is SGHRS and CDR2 YFSETQ. V dropped 7 bases and J dropped 3; count of bases not matched to a gene: 6. This CDR3 has 14 amino acids. The variable domain in full, with the rest retrieved from reference TRBV5-1 and TRBJ2-3, is KAGVTQTPRYLIKTRGQQVTLSCSPISGHRSVSWYQQTPGQGLQFLFEYFSETQRNKGNFPGRFSGRQFSNSRSEMNVSTLELGDSALYLCASGRDRVTDTQYFGPGTRLTVL.

This clonotype was counted at least ten times. The chain has TRBV6-2 or TRBV6-3 and TRBJ2-7, with D hard to call. The CDR3 contains 11 residues. Between the trimmed V and J ends, which lost 5 bases and 2 bases, there was a span of 4 bases. Germline lookup yields CDR1 MNHEY and CDR2 SVGEGT. The CDR3 sequence is CASSDTYEQYF. The CDR3 DNA reads as TGTGCCAGCAGTGACACCTACGAGCAGTACTTC.

This clonotype was observed many times. This rearrangement joins TRBV7-8 to TRBJ2-3; TRBD2 might be the D (5 bases). CDR3 length equals 14 residues. Trimming left V 1 base short and J 5 bases short, with 10 bases between. Germline V gene lookup returns CDR1 SGHVS and CDR2 FQNEAQ. The CDR3 DNA reads TGTGCCAGCAGCTTAGGGCTAGCCCAAGATACGCAGTATTTT. Translated, it gives CASSLGLAQDTQYF.

This clonotype was picked up a small number of times. The CDR3 reads CASYLSGGTDTQYF. The CDR3 DNA reads TGCGCCAGCTACCTTAGCGGGGGCACAGATACGCAGTATTTT. J is TRBJ2-3 and V is TRBV5-1, with TRBD2 identical over 8 bases. This CDR3 is built from 14 residues. Germline trimming cut 7 bases from V and 1 base from J; bases unmatched to any gene: 5. The V gene's germline CDR1 is SGHRS and CDR2 YFSETQ.

This clonotype has ten or more counts. The chain carries TRBV24-1 and TRBJ2-1; 7 bases line up with TRBD2. The CDR3 is made up of 16 amino acids. Looked up from germline, CDR1 is KGHDR and CDR2 is SFDVKD. J gave up 0 bases and V 2 bases, and 3 bases lay outside the gene matches. The CDR3 DNA reads as TGTGCCACCAGTGATTCATGGACTAGCTCCTACAATGAGCAGTTCTTC. This sequence encodes CATSDSWTSSYNEQFF.

The chain links TRBV7-2 to TRBJ2-5; D may be TRBD1 (5 bases). The CDR3 has 14 amino acids. V shed 5 bases and J shed 5 bases, with 15 bases lying between them. Germline CDR1 is SGHTA and CDR2 is FQGNSA. In DNA, the CDR3 is TGTGCCAGCAGCGCGACAGTTCTGGGGGAGACCCAGTACTTC. It encodes CASSATVLGETQYF.

This clonotype has just a few counts. This sequence joins TRBV4-2 and TRBJ2-4, with 8 bases identical to TRBD1. Per germline, CDR1 LGHNA and CDR2 YNFKEQ. The V segment lost 0 bases and the J segment 8 bases; nucleotides outside the gene matches: 15. The CDR3 is made up of 18 amino acids. CDR3 residues: CASSQEPSSWTGIHIQYF. The CDR3 nucleotides read TGTGCCAGCAGCCAAGAGCCGTCCTCATGGACAGGGATACACATTCAGTACTTC.

This clonotype was counted only a few times. The chain carries TRBV7-2 and TRBJ2-5; 10 nucleotides align to TRBD2. The CDR3 has 15 residues. Trimming took 2 bases from V and 6 from J; bases not matched to a gene: 6. The V gene's germline CDR1 is SGHTA and CDR2 FQGNSA. The CDR3 protein is CASSLTLAGSQTQYF. Here the CDR3 DNA reads TGTGCCAGCAGCTTAACACTAGCGGGGAGTCAGACCCAGTACTTC.

This clonotype showed up just a few times. This sequence joins TRBV5-1 and TRBJ2-7, with D perhaps matching TRBD2 (5 bases). The CDR3 consists of 13 residues. The V and J ends lost 1 base and 3 bases respectively, with 8 bases between them. CDR1 is SGHRS and CDR2 is YFSETQ in the germline V gene. The CDR3 DNA reads as TGCGCCAGCAGCTTGACCGGGATCTACGAGCAGTACTTC. Amino acid sequence: CASSLTGIYEQYF. Full variable domain (rest looked up from reference TRBV5-1 and TRBJ2-7): KAGVTQTPRYLIKTRGQQVTLSCSPISGHRSVSWYQQTPGQGLQFLFEYFSETQRNKGNFPGRFSGRQFSNSRSEMNVSTLELGDSALYLCASSLTGIYEQYFGPGTRLTVT.

This clonotype was counted many times. The chain couples TRBV5-1 to TRBJ2-2, with D possibly being TRBD1 (6 bases). The germline gives CDR1 SGHRS, CDR2 YFSETQ. The CDR3 runs to 15 residues. The germline V and J ends were trimmed by 1 base and 5 bases, with 12 bases remaining between them. CDR3 in DNA: TGCGCCAGCAGCTTGAGCAGGGGCGGAACCGGGGAGCTGTTTTTT. Its protein product is CASSLSRGGTGELFF.

The chain joins TRBV5-8 to TRBJ1-5, with a tentative D call TRBD1 (5 bases). The V end was cut by 2 bases, the J end by 6 bases, with 12 bases between. The CDR3 contains 14 residues. CDR1 SGHTS and CDR2 YDEGEE come from the germline V gene. The CDR3, as DNA: TGTGCCAGCAGCTTAACGGGGGGTATTCAGCCCCAGCATTTT. Translating it yields CASSLTGGIQPQHF. The variable domain in full, with the rest retrieved from reference TRBV5-8 and TRBJ1-5, is EAGVTQSPTHLIKTRGQQATLRCSPISGHTSVYWYQQALGLGLQFLLWYDEGEERNRGNFPPRFSGRQFPNYSSELNVNALELEDSALYLCASSLTGGIQPQHFGDGTRLSIL.

This chain connects TRBV20-1 to TRBJ2-2, with unresolved D. Trimming pared 1 base from V and 1 base from J, leaving 16 bases between. In germline, CDR1 is DFQATT, CDR2 SNEGSKA (reference sequence). The CDR3 is 17 residues long. The CDR3 sequence is CSARAQPLRRNTGELFF. The DNA of the CDR3 is TGCAGTGCTAGAGCCCAGCCGCTAAGGAGGAACACCGGGGAGCTGTTTTTT.

The chain combines TRBV15 with TRBJ2-7; D possibly matches TRBD1 or TRBD2 (5 bases each). The germline V gene encodes CDR1 LNHNV and CDR2 YYDKDF (reference sequence). The germline V and J ends were trimmed by 3 bases and 0 bases, with 15 bases remaining between them. The CDR3 is made up of 16 amino acids. The CDR3 sequence: CATSSGGREFSYEQYF. CDR3 nucleotides: TGTGCCACCAGCAGTGGGGGTCGGGAATTCTCCTACGAGCAGTACTTC.

This clonotype was seen a handful of times. V is TRBV12-3 or TRBV12-4 and J is TRBJ1-1, with 7 positions matching TRBD1. Germline trimming cut 4 bases from V and 4 bases from J; bases unmatched to any gene: 9. This CDR3 contains 15 residues. This CDR3 is CASSSRRTGATEAFF. CDR3 DNA sequence: TGTGCCAGCAGTTCTCGTAGGACAGGAGCCACTGAAGCTTTCTTT.